This TCR beta chain is from a study of tumor-infiltrating lymphocytes in oesophageal squamous cell carcinoma. TCRdb processed the PCR reads anew with MiXCR; each CDR3 protein has one entry. The top ten clones hold around 30% of a sample with approximately 12,000 distinct CDR3 sequences, about 60% of them seen once. CDR3 length: 15 amino acids. Germline CDR1 reads SGHTA; CDR2 reads FQGNSA. The sequenced sample consisted of esophageal tumor tissue. This clonotype was sampled from a male donor with esophageal squamous cell carcinoma. The V and J genes are TRBV7-2 and TRBJ2-7; the match to TRBD2 covers 12 bases. The last part of the DNA fits TRBJ2-1 better; the J call may be wrong. The CDR3 region has the DNA TGTGCCAGCAGCTTAACTAGCGGGAGGATCGATGAGCAGTTCTTC. As protein: CASSLTSGRIDEQFF.